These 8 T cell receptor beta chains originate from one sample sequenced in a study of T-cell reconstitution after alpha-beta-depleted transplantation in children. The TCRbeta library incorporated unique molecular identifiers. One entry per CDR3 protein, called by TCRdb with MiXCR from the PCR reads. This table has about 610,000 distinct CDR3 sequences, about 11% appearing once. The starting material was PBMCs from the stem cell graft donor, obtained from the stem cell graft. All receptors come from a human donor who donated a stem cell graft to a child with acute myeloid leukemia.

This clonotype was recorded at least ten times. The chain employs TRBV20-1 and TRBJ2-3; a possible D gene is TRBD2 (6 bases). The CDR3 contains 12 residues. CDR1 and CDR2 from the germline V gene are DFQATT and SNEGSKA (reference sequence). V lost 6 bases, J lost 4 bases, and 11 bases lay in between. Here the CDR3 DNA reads TGCAGTGCCTACCGGGAGTCAGATACGCAGTATTTT. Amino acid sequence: CSAYRESDTQYF.

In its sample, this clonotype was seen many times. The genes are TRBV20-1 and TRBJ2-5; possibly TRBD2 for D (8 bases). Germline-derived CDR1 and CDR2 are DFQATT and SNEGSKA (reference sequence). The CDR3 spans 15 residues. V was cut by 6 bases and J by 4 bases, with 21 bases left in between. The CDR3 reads CSAIPGRGLPETQYF. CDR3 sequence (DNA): TGCAGTGCCATTCCCGGGAGGGGGCTCCCAGAGACCCAGTACTTC.

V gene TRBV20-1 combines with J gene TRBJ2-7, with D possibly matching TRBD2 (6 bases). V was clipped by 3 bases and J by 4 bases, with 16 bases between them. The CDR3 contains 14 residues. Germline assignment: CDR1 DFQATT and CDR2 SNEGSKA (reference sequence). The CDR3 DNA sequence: TGCAGTGCTAGGGGGACCGAAGGGAGGTACGAGCAGTACTTC. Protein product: CSARGTEGRYEQYF.

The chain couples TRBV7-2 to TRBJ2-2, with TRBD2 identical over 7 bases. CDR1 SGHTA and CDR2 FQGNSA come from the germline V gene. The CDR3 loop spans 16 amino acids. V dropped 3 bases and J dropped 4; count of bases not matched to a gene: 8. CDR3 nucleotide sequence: TGTGCCAGCAGCTTCGAGGCGGGAGCCCTCACCGGGGAGCTGTTTTTT. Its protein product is CASSFEAGALTGELFF.

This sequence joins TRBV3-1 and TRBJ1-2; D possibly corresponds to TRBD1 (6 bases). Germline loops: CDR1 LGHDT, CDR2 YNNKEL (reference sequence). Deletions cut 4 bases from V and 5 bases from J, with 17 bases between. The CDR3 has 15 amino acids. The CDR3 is CASSPFAGTKYGYTF. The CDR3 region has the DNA TGTGCCAGCAGCCCCTTTGCTGGGACAAAGTATGGCTACACCTTC.

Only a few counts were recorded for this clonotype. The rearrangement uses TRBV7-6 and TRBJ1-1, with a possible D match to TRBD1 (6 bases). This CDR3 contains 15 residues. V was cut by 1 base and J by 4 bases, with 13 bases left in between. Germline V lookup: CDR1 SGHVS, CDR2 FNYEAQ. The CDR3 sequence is CASSLGGGGFTEAFF. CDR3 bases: TGTGCCAGCAGCTTAGGAGGGGGGGGCTTCACTGAAGCTTTCTTT. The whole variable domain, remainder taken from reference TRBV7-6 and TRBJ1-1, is GAGVSQSPRYKVTKRGQDVALRCDPISGHVSLYWYRQALGQGPEFLTYFNYEAQQDKSGLPNDRFSAERPEGSISTLTIQRTEQRDSAMYRCASSLGGGGFTEAFFGQGTRLTVV.

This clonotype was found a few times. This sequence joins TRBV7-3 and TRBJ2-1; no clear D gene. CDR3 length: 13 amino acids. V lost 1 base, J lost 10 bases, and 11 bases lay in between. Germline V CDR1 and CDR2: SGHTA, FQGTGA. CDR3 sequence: CASSLKSWAEQFF. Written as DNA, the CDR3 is TGTGCCAGCAGCTTAAAATCATGGGCAGAGCAGTTCTTC.

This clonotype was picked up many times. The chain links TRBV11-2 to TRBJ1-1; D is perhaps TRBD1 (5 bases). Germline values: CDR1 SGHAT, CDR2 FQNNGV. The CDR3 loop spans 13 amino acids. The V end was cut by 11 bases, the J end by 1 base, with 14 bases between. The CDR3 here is CAQAAGPNTEAFF. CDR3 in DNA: TGTGCCCAGGCGGCGGGGCCGAACACTGAAGCTTTCTTT.